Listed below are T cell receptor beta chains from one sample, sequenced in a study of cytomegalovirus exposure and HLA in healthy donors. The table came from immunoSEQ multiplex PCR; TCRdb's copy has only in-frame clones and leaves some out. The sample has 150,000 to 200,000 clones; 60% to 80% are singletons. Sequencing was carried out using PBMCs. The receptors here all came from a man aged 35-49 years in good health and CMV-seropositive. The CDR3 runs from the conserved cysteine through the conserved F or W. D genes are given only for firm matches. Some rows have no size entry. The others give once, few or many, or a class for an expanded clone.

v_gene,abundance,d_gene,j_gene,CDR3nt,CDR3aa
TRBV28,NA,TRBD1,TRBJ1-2,TGTGCCAGCAGTCCACCGGGACAGGGGGGCTATGGCTACACCTTC,CASSPPGQGGYGYTF
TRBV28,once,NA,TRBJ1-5,TGTGCCAGCAGTCTAAGCCAGCCCCAGCATTTT,CASSLSQPQHF
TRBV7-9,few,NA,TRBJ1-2,TGTGCCAGCAGCTTTCTATTGGAGCAGGGTATCAATGGCTACACCTTC,CASSFLLEQGINGYTF
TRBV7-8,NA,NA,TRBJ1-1,TGTGCCAGCAGCTTAAGTTCCACGGGAGAAACTGAAGCTTTCTTT,CASSLSSTGETEAFF
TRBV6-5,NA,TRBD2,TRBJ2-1,TGTGCCAGCAGGCCGGCTAGCGGTTACAATGAGCAGTTCTTC,CASRPASGYNEQFF
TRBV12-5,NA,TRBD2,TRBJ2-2,TGTGCTAGTGGTTTGCCTAGCGGGGGAGGGACCGGGGAGCTGTTTTTT,CASGLPSGGGTGELFF
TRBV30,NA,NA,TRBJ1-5,TGTGCCTTAGCCCAGGGTGGCCAGCCCCAGCATTTT,CALAQGGQPQHF
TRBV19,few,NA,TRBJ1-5,TGTGCCAGTAGTTTCCCGGGACTTCGGGTTCAGCCCCAGCATTTT,CASSFPGLRVQPQHF
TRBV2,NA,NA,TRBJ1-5,TGTGCCAGCAGTGAAGGCGGGGGAGGCAATCAGCCCCAGCATTTT,CASSEGGGGNQPQHF
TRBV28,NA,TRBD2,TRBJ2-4,TGTGCCAGCAGTCAGGGACTAGCGGGAGGAGCCAAAAACAGTCAGTACTTC,CASSQGLAGGAKNSQYF
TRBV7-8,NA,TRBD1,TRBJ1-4,TGTGCCAGCAGCGCCGACAGGGGTAATGAAAAACTGTTTTTT,CASSADRGNEKLFF
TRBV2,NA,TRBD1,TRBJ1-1,TGTGTCAGCAGTGAAATTTGGGGACAGGAAGCTTTCTTT,CVSSEIWGQEAFF
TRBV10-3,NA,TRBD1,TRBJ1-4,TGTGCCATCAGTGATGCCGGGACAGGGCGAGAAAAACTGTTTTTT,CAISDAGTGREKLFF
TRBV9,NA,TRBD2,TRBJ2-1,TGTGCCAGCAGCGTAGGGACTAGCGGACAGTACAATGAGCAGTTCTTC,CASSVGTSGQYNEQFF
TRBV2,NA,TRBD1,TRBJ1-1,TGTGCCAGCAGTGGTCTGACAGGGGCCTCGAACACTGAAGCTTTCTTT,CASSGLTGASNTEAFF
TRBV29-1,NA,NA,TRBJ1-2,TGCAGCGTTGAAGTTGTGTCTGCGAAGAATGGCTATGGCTACACCTTC,CSVEVVSAKNGYGYTF
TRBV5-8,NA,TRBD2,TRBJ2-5,TGTGCCAGCAGCGACGTAGCGGGAGGGCCGGAGACCCAGTACTTC,CASSDVAGGPETQYF
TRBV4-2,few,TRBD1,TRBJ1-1,TGTGCCAGCAGCCAAGGGACAGGGACCTTTCTGAACACTGAAGCTTTCTTT,CASSQGTGTFLNTEAFF
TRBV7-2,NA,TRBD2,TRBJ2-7,TGTGCCAGCAGCTCACTAGCGGGGGTCGAGCAGTACTTC,CASSSLAGVEQYF
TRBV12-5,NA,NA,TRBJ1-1,TGTGCTAGTGGTTTGGTTAGAGATACTGAAGCTTTCTTT,CASGLVRDTEAFF
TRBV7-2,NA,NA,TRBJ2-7,TGTGCCAGCAGCCGCTCAGGGGGGATTGGATACGAGCAGTACTTC,CASSRSGGIGYEQYF
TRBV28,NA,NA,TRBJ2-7,TGTGCCAGCAGTTTAACAGAGTCCTACGAGCAGTACTTC,CASSLTESYEQYF
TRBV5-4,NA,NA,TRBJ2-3,TGTGCCAGCAGCTTGGGCGGGGATGGAACAGATACGCAGTATTTT,CASSLGGDGTDTQYF
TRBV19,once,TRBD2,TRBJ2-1,TGTGCCAGTAGTATGTCCGGGAGGGCCCCCTACAATGAGCAGTTCTTC,CASSMSGRAPYNEQFF
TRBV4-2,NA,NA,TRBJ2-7,TGTGCCAGCAGCCAATCGGTCGGCGGGACAGTATCCTACGAGCAGTACTTC,CASSQSVGGTVSYEQYF
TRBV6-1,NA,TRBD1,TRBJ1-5,TGTGCCAGCAGTGAAGTGCCCCGGGACAGGTCTCAGCCCCAGCATTTT,CASSEVPRDRSQPQHF
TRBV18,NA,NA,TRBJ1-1,TGTGCCAGCTCACTTCGGGTACAGGGCACTGAAGCTTTCTTT,CASSLRVQGTEAFF
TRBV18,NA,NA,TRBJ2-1,TGTGCCAGCTCACCACTTCCGGTCTCGGGCAATGAGCAGTTCTTC,CASSPLPVSGNEQFF
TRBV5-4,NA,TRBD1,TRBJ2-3,TGTGCCAGCAGCGCCAGGCTTCAGGGGGCAGATACGCAGTATTTT,CASSARLQGADTQYF
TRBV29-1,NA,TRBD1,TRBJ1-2,TGCAGCGTTGCGTCTGGACAGGGGGCCTATGGCTACACCTTC,CSVASGQGAYGYTF
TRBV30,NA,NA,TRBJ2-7,TGTGCCTGGAGTGTACCAGGCTACGAGCAGTACTTC,CAWSVPGYEQYF
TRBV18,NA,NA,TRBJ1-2,TGTGCCAGCTCACCAGTGTCTCGCCTAGAGCAGAGTCCTTATGGCTACACCTTC,CASSPVSRLEQSPYGYTF
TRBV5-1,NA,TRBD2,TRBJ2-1,TGCGCCAGCAGCCGCGGGACTAGCGATGAGCAGTTCTTC,CASSRGTSDEQFF
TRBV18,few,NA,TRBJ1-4,TGTGCCAGCTCACCCGGGGGAACAACTAATGAAAAACTGTTTTTT,CASSPGGTTNEKLFF
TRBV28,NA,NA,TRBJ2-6,TGTGCCAGCAGCCCAACAAAAACTGGGGCCAACGGCCTGACTTTC,CASSPTKTGANGLTF
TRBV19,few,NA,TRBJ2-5,TGTGCCAGTAGTAGGTTAGCGGAAGAGACCCAGTACTTC,CASSRLAEETQYF
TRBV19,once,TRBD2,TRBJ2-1,TGTGCCAGTAGTATCGGGACTAGTAATGACAATGAGCAGTTCTTC,CASSIGTSNDNEQFF
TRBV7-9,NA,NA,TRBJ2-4,TGTGCCAGCAGCGGATCAGGGTCCAAAAACATTCAGTACTTC,CASSGSGSKNIQYF
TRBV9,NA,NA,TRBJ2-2,TGTGCCAGCAGCGCCCGCTCGCAGACCGGGGAGCTGTTTTTT,CASSARSQTGELFF
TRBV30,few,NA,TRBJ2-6,TGTGCCTGGAGTCCCGACTCTGGATTTGGCTCTGGGGCCAACGGCCTGACTTTC,CAWSPDSGFGSGANGLTF
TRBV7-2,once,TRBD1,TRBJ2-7,TGTGCCAGCAGCTTAGCACGGGACAGGGGCCACGAGCAGTACTTC,CASSLARDRGHEQYF
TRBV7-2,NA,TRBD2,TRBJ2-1,TGTGCCAGCAGCTTACGACTAGCGGGAGGGCATGAGCAGTTCTTC,CASSLRLAGGHEQFF
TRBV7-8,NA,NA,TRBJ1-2,TGTGCCAGCAGCTTACGGGAGGACTATGGCTACACCTTC,CASSLREDYGYTF
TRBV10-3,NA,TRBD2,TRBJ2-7,TGTGCCATCAGCCTGGGGGTAGCGGGAGGCGACGAGCAGTACTTC,CAISLGVAGGDEQYF
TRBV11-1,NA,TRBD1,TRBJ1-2,TGTGCCAGCAGCCAATCGACAGGGAATTGGTATAATGGCTACACCTTC,CASSQSTGNWYNGYTF
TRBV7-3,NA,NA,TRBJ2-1,TGTGCCAGCAGCCCCGACAGTCGCAATGAGCAGTTCTTC,CASSPDSRNEQFF
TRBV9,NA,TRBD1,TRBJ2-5,TGTGCCAGCAGCGTATCGCCCGACAGGGTCGGGGAGCAGTACTTC,CASSVSPDRVGEQYF
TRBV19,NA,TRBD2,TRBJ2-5,TGTGCCAGTAGTATGGGGGCCGTAGCGGGAGGCCTCCAAGAGACCCAGTACTTC,CASSMGAVAGGLQETQYF
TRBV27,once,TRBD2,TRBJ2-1,TGTGCCAGCAGTCCTCCGGGACTAGCGGGAGACAATGAGCAGTTCTTC,CASSPPGLAGDNEQFF
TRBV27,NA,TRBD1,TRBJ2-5,TGTGCCAGCAGTTATCAGGGGGCGAGGGAGGCCCAGTACTTC,CASSYQGAREAQYF
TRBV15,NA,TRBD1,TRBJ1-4,TGTGCCACCAGCCCCCGACAGGGACTTGGGAAACTGTTTTTT,CATSPRQGLGKLFF
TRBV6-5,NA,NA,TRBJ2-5,TGTGCCAGCAGTTACTCGTCTGGGGCTCCAGAAGAGACCCAGTACTTC,CASSYSSGAPEETQYF
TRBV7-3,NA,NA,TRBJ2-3,TGTGCCAGCAGCCATAGCGCCTACACAGATACGCAGTATTTT,CASSHSAYTDTQYF
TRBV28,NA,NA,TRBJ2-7,TGTGCCAGCGATAGCGGCACCTACTACGAGCAGTACTTC,CASDSGTYYEQYF
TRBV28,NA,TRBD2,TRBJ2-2,TGTGCCAGCAAGGGGACTAGCGGGAGGGGCCGAGGCACCGGGGAGCTGTTTTTT,CASKGTSGRGRGTGELFF
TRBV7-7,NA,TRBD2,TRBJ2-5,TGTGCTATAGGACCGGGACTAGCGGGAGGGCAAGAGACCCAGTACTTC,CAIGPGLAGGQETQYF
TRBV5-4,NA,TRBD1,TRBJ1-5,TGTGCCAGAGACAGGGGTTGTTATCAGCCCCAGCATTTT,CARDRGCYQPQHF
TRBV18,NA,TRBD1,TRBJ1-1,TGTGCCAGCTCACCATCGACCGGCGGGACAGGGAAAATGAACACTGAAGCTTTCTTT,CASSPSTGGTGKMNTEAFF
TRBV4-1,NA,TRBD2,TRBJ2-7,TGCGCCAGCAGCCAAGAGGGTGGGAGGGCCGGGGAGCAGTACTTC,CASSQEGGRAGEQYF
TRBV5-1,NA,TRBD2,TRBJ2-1,TGCGCCAGCAGCTATGGTCGGGAGGGTGGAAATGAGCAGTTCTTC,CASSYGREGGNEQFF